The entry below describes one T cell receptor beta chain. The protocol was immunoSEQ multiplex PCR, while the TCRdb copy is restricted to in-frame clones and leaves out a portion. Among some 280,000 clones listed, 85% to 95% were seen once. These data come from a study of T cell responses to AZD1222 COVID-19 vaccine. This CDR3 is built from 13 residues. Germline V gives CDR1 SGHDT, CDR2 YYEEEE. Trimming took off 2 bases at V and 5 bases at J, with 8 bases between the two ends. The chain links TRBV5-6 to TRBJ2-4; D is possibly TRBD1 (5 bases). This receptor was identified in an adult who received the AZD1222 COVID-19 vaccine. Source: peripheral blood, taken 28 days after the second AZD1222 dose. CDR3 nucleotide sequence: TGTGCCAGCAGCTTAGACAGTCAAAACATTCAGTACTTC. It yields the protein CASSLDSQNIQYF.